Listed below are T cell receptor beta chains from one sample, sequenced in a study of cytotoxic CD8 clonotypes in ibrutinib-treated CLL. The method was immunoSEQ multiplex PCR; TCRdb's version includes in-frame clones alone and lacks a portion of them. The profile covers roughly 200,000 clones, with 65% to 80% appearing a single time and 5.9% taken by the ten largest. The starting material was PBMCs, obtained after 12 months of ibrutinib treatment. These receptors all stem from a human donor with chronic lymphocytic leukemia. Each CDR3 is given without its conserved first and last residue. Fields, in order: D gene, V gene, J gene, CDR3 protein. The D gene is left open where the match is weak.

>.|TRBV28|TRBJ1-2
ASSLPESPGGYT
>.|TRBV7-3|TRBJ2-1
ASSSPNKDEQF
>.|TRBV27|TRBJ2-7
ASSLRSPDSSFLSYEQY
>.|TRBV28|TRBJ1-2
ASSPRSYGYT
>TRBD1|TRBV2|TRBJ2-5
ASRHRRTGGGETQY
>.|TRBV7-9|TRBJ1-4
ASSLGPLSEKLF
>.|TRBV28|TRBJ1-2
ATGPPYGYT
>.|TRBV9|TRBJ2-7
ASSAQQGTYEQY
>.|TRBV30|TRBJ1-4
AGASEKLF
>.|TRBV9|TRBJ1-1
ASSVVGASGGYTEAF
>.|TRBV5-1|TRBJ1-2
ASSLDRVAT
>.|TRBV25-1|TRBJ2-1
ASSSWVKPHEQF
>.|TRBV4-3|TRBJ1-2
ASSPDASNYGYT
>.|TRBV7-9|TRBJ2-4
ASTMDSFLY
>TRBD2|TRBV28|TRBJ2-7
ASSPWRENHEQY
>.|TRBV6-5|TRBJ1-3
ASSYEAAGNTIY
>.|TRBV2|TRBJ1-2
ASSREFGGYT
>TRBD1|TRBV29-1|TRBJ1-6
SVRTGGGYNSPLH
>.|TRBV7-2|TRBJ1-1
ASSLAGLMNTEAF
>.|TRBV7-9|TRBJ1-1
ASSLVGTDTEAF
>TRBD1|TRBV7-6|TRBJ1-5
ASSLGQGRTQPQH
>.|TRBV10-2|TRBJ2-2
ARPMGTGELF
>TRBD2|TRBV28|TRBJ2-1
ASSLSGVYNEQF
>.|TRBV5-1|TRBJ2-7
ASSLGSGDEQY
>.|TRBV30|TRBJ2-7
AWSLWGDEQY
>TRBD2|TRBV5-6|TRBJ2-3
ASSLFGLAGADTQY
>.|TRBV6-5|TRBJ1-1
ASSYGDTEAF
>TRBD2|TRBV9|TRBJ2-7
ASSPPFRTSRYEQY